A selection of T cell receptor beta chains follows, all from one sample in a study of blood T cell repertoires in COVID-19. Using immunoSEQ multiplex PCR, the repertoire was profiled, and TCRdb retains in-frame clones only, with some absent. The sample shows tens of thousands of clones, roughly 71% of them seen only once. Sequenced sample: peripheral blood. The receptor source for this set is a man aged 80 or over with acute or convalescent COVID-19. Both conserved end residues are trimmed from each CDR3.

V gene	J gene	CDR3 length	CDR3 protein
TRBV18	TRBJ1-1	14	ASSPRTGGASTEAF
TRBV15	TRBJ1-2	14	ATSRDDRTGGDGYT
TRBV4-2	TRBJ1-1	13	ASSQVATGNTEAF
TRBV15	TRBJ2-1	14	ATSRDRRGPYNEQF
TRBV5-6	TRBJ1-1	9	ASSSRGLAF
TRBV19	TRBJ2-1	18	ASTPAGAFSGTDSYNEQF
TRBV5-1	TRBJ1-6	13	ASSLAGQESSPLH
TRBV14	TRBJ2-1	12	ASSQGFLAGEQF
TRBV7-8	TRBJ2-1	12	ASSSTDREDEQF
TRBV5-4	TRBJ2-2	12	ASSLSRNTGELF
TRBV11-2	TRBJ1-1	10	ASSLFSTEAF
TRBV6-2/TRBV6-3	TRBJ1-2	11	ASSHDSNYGYT
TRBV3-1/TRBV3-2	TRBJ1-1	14	ASSPPRGGGGTEAF
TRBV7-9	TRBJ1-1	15	ASSLGQNRQPVPEAF
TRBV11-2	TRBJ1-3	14	ASRNNRGKSGNTIY
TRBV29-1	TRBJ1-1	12	SSKLGGADTEAF
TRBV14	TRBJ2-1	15	ASSQVIAGREGNEQF
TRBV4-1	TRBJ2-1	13	ASSHHRPQGDEQF
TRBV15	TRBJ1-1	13	ATSRDGVMNTEAF
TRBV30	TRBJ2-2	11	AWSVRFTGELF
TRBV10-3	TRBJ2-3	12	AIRRDSPWDTQY
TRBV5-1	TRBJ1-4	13	ASSLDGTGSEKLF
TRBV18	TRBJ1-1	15	ASSPLETGGASAEAF
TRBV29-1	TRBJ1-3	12	SVELAASGNTIY
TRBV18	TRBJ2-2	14	ASSPQGGRNTGELF
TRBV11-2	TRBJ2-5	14	ASSPYGGSGGETQY
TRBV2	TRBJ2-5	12	ASVRGGVQETQY
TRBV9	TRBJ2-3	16	ASSSPLGREGGTDTQY
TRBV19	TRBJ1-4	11	ASRVAGLEKLF
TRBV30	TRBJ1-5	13	AWSVEGHDNQPQH
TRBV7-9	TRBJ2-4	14	ASTPTGGEAKNIQY
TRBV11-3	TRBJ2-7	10	ASSLSSYEQY
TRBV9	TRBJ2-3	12	ASSVAGSTDTQY
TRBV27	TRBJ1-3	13	ASSPSLAGVDTIY
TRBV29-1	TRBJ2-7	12	SVKTGTKVYEQY
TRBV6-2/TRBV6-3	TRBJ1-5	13	ASSRPGQGNQPQH
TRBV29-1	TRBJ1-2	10	SVESLSYGYT
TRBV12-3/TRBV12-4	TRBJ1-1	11	ASSLGQEAEAF
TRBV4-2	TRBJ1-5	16	ASSPEDGEGYSNQPQH
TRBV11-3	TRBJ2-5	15	ASSFAEDSGVLETQY